This is a list of T cell receptor beta chains from one sample in a study of regulatory T cells in long-lasting Graves disease. TCRdb re-called the multiplex PCR reads with MiXCR, one entry per CDR3 protein. The sample yields 200,000 to 250,000 distinct CDR3 sequences, 20% seen once. The specimen was peripheral blood mononuclear cells (PBMCs), collected at new diagnosis, from a patient treated with antithyroid drugs. Receptors were obtained from a female donor with Graves disease. CDR3s include the opening cysteine and the closing phenylalanine or tryptophan. The D gene is left open where the match is weak. For some rows the clone size is stated as once, few or many, or as a class when expanded; others skip it.

CDR3: CASSPSTNGPRTGYTF
DNA: TGTGCCAGCAGCCCCAGTACAAATGGACCAAGGACAGGCTACACCTTC
V: TRBV14
D: .
size: few
J: TRBJ1-2

CDR3: CASVNSGANVLTF
DNA: TGTGCCAGCGTTAACTCTGGGGCCAACGTCCTGACTTTC
V: TRBV28
D: .
size: many
J: TRBJ2-6

CDR3: CASRPSGGGGYTF
DNA: TGTGCCAGCAGACCCAGTGGGGGCGGCGGCTACACCTTC
V: TRBV28
D: .
size: few
J: TRBJ1-2

CDR3: CASSPSGQGTPYEQYF
DNA: TGTGCCAGCAGTCCCTCGGGACAGGGAACCCCCTACGAGCAGTACTTC
V: TRBV25-1
D: TRBD1
size: .
J: TRBJ2-7

CDR3: CARSPRRGNNNEQFF
DNA: TGTGCCAGGAGCCCCAGACGGGGCAACAACAATGAGCAGTTCTTC
V: TRBV7-9
D: .
size: .
J: TRBJ2-1

CDR3: CASSSRTGEKLFF
DNA: TGTGCCAGCAGCTCAAGGACAGGGGAAAAACTGTTTTTT
V: TRBV5-6
D: TRBD1
size: many
J: TRBJ1-4

CDR3: CARVLAGAPGELFF
DNA: TGCGCCAGGGTTCTGGCGGGGGCGCCCGGGGAGCTGTTTTTT
V: TRBV10-1
D: .
size: few
J: TRBJ2-2

CDR3: CASSGESRSSTDTQYF
DNA: TGTGCCAGCAGTGGAGAGTCGAGGAGTAGCACAGATACGCAGTATTTT
V: TRBV2
D: .
size: .
J: TRBJ2-3

CDR3: CASSLGGSRQASYEQYF
DNA: TGTGCCAGCAGCTTAGGGGGGTCGAGACAGGCCTCCTACGAGCAGTACTTC
V: TRBV7-2
D: .
size: many
J: TRBJ2-7

CDR3: CSLATGGYNEQFF
DNA: TGCAGCCTTGCTACAGGTGGCTACAATGAGCAGTTCTTC
V: TRBV29-1
D: .
size: many
J: TRBJ2-1

CDR3: CSASGSVNEKLFF
DNA: TGCAGTGCTAGCGGGTCGGTTAATGAAAAACTGTTTTTT
V: TRBV20-1
D: .
size: many
J: TRBJ1-4

CDR3: CASRLTEGLPEKLFF
DNA: TGTGCCAGCAGACTAACAGAGGGCTTACCCGAAAAACTGTTTTTT
V: TRBV28
D: .
size: few
J: TRBJ1-4

CDR3: CSSKSSVVWRGGDTDTQYF
DNA: TGCAGTTCAAAAAGCTCAGTCGTCTGGCGGGGGGGAGACACAGATACGCAGTATTTT
V: TRBV20-1
D: TRBD2
size: .
J: TRBJ2-3

CDR3: CASSLEGSGAEQYF
DNA: TGTGCCAGCAGCTTAGAGGGGAGCGGGGCCGAGCAGTACTTC
V: TRBV11-2
D: TRBD2
size: many
J: TRBJ2-7

CDR3: CASSSRDRVAFF
DNA: TGTGCCAGCAGCTCCCGGGACAGGGTGGCTTTCTTT
V: TRBV7-9
D: TRBD1
size: few
J: TRBJ1-1

CDR3: CASSLEGTNEKLFF
DNA: TGTGCCAGCAGTTTAGAGGGAACTAATGAAAAACTGTTTTTT
V: TRBV28
D: .
size: few
J: TRBJ1-4

CDR3: CASSGLAGNTGELFF
DNA: TGTGCCAGCAGCGGACTAGCGGGAAACACCGGGGAGCTGTTTTTT
V: TRBV3-1
D: TRBD2
size: few
J: TRBJ2-2

CDR3: CSARARARGTDTQYF
DNA: TGCAGTGCTAGGGCAAGGGCCAGGGGCACAGATACGCAGTATTTT
V: TRBV20-1
D: .
size: many
J: TRBJ2-3

CDR3: CSARPTGTNEQYF
DNA: TGCAGTGCTAGACCCACAGGGACCAACGAGCAGTACTTC
V: TRBV20-1
D: .
size: many
J: TRBJ2-7

CDR3: CASGDSSNPNSPLHF
DNA: TGTGCCAGCGGGGACAGCTCGAACCCAAATTCACCCCTCCACTTT
V: TRBV2
D: TRBD1
size: many
J: TRBJ1-6

CDR3: CASSLIMGNTIYF
DNA: TGTGCCAGCAGCTTAATTATGGGAAACACCATATATTTT
V: TRBV7-8
D: .
size: .
J: TRBJ1-3

CDR3: CASSLDAVYNEQFF
DNA: TGCGCCAGCAGCTTGGATGCGGTCTACAATGAGCAGTTCTTC
V: TRBV5-1
D: .
size: many
J: TRBJ2-1

CDR3: CSALPGQSEKLFF
DNA: TGCAGTGCTCTGCCGGGACAATCTGAAAAACTGTTTTTT
V: TRBV20-1
D: .
size: many
J: TRBJ1-4

CDR3: CASTPNGAGLPTDTQYF
DNA: TGTGCCAGCACCCCAAACGGGGCGGGGTTACCCACAGATACGCAGTATTTT
V: TRBV2
D: .
size: many
J: TRBJ2-3

CDR3: CASSLSWDEQYF
DNA: TGTGCCAGCAGTTTATCTTGGGACGAGCAGTACTTC
V: TRBV28
D: .
size: many
J: TRBJ2-7

CDR3: CASSLVGDNEQFF
DNA: TGTGCCAGCAGCTTAGTCGGCGACAATGAGCAGTTCTTC
V: TRBV7-9
D: .
size: .
J: TRBJ2-1

CDR3: CASSYGDQPQHF
DNA: TGTGCCAGCAGTTACGGGGATCAGCCCCAGCATTTT
V: TRBV6-5
D: .
size: many
J: TRBJ1-5

CDR3: CASSPIYRGNSPLHF
DNA: TGTGCCAGCAGTCCCATATACCGGGGGAATTCACCCCTCCACTTT
V: TRBV28
D: .
size: many
J: TRBJ1-6

CDR3: CAWNIYGGSETQYF
DNA: TGTGCCTGGAACATTTACGGGGGATCAGAGACCCAGTACTTC
V: TRBV30
D: .
size: .
J: TRBJ2-5

CDR3: CASSLRGTGGYEQYF
DNA: TGTGCCAGCAGCTTAAGAGGGACAGGGGGCTACGAGCAGTACTTC
V: TRBV11-2
D: TRBD1
size: many
J: TRBJ2-7

CDR3: CASSSRTGGHDEQYF
DNA: TGTGCCAGCAGCTCCCGGACAGGGGGCCATGACGAGCAGTACTTC
V: TRBV11-2
D: TRBD1
size: many
J: TRBJ2-7